The clone carrying this T cell receptor beta chain showed up many times. The source of the sample is a study of CD8+CD57+ T cells in acquired aplastic anemia. The CDR3 spans 13 residues. V was shortened by 3 bases and J by 4 bases, with 10 bases between the two germline ends. The germline V gene has CDR1 MDHEN and CDR2 SYDVKM. Genomic DNA provided the template from which TCR beta VDJ and CDR3 profiles were obtained. MiXCR, applied by TCRdb to the reads, yields one record per CDR3 protein. The table has about 200,000 distinct CDR3 sequences, around three fifths seen once. CD8+CD57+ cell expansion had been shown by flow cytometry in patients chosen for sequencing. No patient had been given any therapy when blood was sampled.

The gene calls are TRBV28 and TRBJ2-7; D gene ambiguous. The sample was sorted CD4+, CD8+, or CD8+CD57+ T cells (not recorded which) from PBMCs. The origin of this receptor is a human donor with aplastic anemia. Here the CDR3 reads CASSFASKYEQYF. In DNA form, the CDR3 reads TGTGCCAGCAGTTTTGCCAGTAAGTACGAGCAGTACTTC. The full variable domain, rest sourced from reference TRBV28 and TRBJ2-7, is DVKVTQSSRYLVKRTGEKVFLECVQDMDHENMFWYRQDPGLGLRLIYFSYDVKMKEKGDIPEGYSVSREKKERFSLILESASTNQTSMYLCASSFASKYEQYFGPGTRLTVT.